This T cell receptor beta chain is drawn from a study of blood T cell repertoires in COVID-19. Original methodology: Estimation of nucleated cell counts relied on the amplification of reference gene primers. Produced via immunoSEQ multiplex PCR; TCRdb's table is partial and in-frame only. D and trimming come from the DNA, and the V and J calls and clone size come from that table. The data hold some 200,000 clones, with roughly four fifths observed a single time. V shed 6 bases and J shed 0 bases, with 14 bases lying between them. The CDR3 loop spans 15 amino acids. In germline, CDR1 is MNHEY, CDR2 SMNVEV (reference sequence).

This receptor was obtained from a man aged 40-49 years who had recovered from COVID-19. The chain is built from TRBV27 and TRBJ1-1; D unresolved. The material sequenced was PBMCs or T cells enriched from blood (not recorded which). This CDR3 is CASRPAQRMNTEAFF. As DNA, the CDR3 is TGTGCCAGCAGGCCCGCCCAGCGAATGAACACTGAAGCTTTCTTT.